The rows below give T cell receptor beta chains drawn from one sample of a study of a mutant IDH1 vaccine in newly diagnosed glioma. TCRdb's table, derived via immunoSEQ multiplex PCR, lists solely in-frame clones and lacks some. Of 75,000 to 100,000 clones in the sample, around 90% were seen once. The sequenced sample was PBMCs, obtained from a glioma patient treated with radiotherapy, temozolomide or both. All receptors derive from a woman aged 45 to 65 with glioma. CDR3s include the opening cysteine and the closing phenylalanine or tryptophan. A D gene is named only where the DNA matches it firmly. Rows give clone size only sometimes, using once, few, many, or a class for an expanded clone.

V gene: TRBV9
clone size: -
D gene: TRBD2
J gene: TRBJ2-7
CDR3 protein: CASSVGSGRYYEQYF
CDR3 DNA: TGTGCCAGCAGCGTAGGTAGCGGGAGATACTACGAGCAGTACTTC

V gene: TRBV6-5
clone size: few
D gene: -
J gene: TRBJ2-7
CDR3 protein: CASSSHAGEQYF
CDR3 DNA: TGTGCCAGCAGTTCCCATGCAGGGGAGCAGTACTTC

V gene: TRBV29-1
clone size: -
D gene: -
J gene: TRBJ1-3
CDR3 protein: CSVESFASAGNTIYF
CDR3 DNA: TGCAGCGTTGAATCGTTCGCCAGCGCTGGAAACACCATATATTTT

V gene: TRBV19
clone size: -
D gene: TRBD2
J gene: TRBJ2-2
CDR3 protein: CASSIGGSRDTGELFF
CDR3 DNA: TGTGCCAGTAGTATTGGCGGGAGCAGAGACACCGGGGAGCTGTTTTTT

V gene: TRBV5-1
clone size: -
D gene: -
J gene: TRBJ2-3
CDR3 protein: CASSLAEARADTQYF
CDR3 DNA: TGCGCCAGCAGCTTGGCCGAGGCCCGGGCAGATACGCAGTATTTT

V gene: TRBV27
clone size: few
D gene: -
J gene: TRBJ2-7
CDR3 protein: CASSLGGGDYEQYF
CDR3 DNA: TGTGCCAGCAGTTTAGGAGGGGGGGACTACGAGCAGTACTTC

V gene: TRBV5-1
clone size: -
D gene: -
J gene: TRBJ2-5
CDR3 protein: CASSLVYTRETQYF
CDR3 DNA: TGCGCCAGCAGCTTGGTATATACCAGGGAGACCCAGTACTTC

V gene: TRBV30
clone size: -
D gene: -
J gene: TRBJ1-3
CDR3 protein: CAWNSLSGNTIYF
CDR3 DNA: TGTGCCTGGAACAGTCTCTCTGGAAACACCATATATTTT

V gene: TRBV5-4
clone size: -
D gene: -
J gene: TRBJ2-7
CDR3 protein: CASSLWVHEQYF
CDR3 DNA: TGTGCCAGCAGCTTGTGGGTCCACGAGCAGTACTTC

V gene: TRBV11-2
clone size: -
D gene: TRBD1
J gene: TRBJ1-5
CDR3 protein: CASSLGQGVSNQPQHF
CDR3 DNA: TGTGCCAGCAGCTTAGGACAGGGTGTAAGCAATCAGCCCCAGCATTTT